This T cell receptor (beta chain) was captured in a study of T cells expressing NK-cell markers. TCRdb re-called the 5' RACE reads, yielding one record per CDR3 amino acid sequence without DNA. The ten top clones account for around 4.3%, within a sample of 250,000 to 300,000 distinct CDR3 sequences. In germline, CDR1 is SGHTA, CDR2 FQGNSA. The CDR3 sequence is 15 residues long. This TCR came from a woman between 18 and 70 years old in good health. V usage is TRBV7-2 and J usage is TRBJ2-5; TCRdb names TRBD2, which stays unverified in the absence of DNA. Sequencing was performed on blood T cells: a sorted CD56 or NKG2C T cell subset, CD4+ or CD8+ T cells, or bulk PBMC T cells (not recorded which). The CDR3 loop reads CASIASGGAGKTQYF. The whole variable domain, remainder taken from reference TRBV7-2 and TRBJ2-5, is GAGVSQSPSNKVTEKGKDVELRCDPISGHTALYWYRQSLGQGLEFLIYFQGNSAPDKSGLPSDRFSAERTGGSVSTLTIQRTQQEDSAVYLCASIASGGAGKTQYFGPGTRLLVL.